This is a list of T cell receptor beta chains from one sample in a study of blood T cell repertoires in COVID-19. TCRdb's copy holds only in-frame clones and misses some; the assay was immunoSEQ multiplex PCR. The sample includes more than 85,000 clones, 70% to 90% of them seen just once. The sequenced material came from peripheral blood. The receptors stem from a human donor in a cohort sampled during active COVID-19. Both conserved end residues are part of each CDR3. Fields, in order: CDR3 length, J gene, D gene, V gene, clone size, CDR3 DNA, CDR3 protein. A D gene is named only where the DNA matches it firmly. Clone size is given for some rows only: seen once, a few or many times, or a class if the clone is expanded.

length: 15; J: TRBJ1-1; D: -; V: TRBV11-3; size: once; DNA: TGTGCCAGCAGCAACGCAGGGTCCGGGAACACTGAAGCTTTCTTT; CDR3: CASSNAGSGNTEAFF
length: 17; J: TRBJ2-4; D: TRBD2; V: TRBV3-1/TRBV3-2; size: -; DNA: TGTGCCAGCAGCCAAGCCCTGACTAGCGGGGGAGGAGACATTCAGTACTTC; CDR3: CASSQALTSGGGDIQYF
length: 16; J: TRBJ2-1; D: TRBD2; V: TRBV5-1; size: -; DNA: TGCGCCAGCAGCTTAGCGGGACGGAGCTCCTACAATGAGCAGTTCTTC; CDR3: CASSLAGRSSYNEQFF
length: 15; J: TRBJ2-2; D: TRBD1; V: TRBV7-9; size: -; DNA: TGTGCCAGCAGCACCGGACAGGGGGGGGCCGGGGAGCTGTTTTTT; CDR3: CASSTGQGGAGELFF
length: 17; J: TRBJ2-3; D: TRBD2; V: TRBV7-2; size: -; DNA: TGTGCCAGCAGCTTACAATCTAGCGGGACTAGCACAGATACGCAGTATTTT; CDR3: CASSLQSSGTSTDTQYF
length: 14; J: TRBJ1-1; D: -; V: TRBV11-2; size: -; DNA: TGTGCCAGCAGCTTAACAGGGACGGCCGTAGGAGCTTTCTTT; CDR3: CASSLTGTAVGAFF
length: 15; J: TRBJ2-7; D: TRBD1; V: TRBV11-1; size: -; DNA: TGTGCCAGCAGCTTACAGGGACAGGGCTCCTACGAGCAGTACTTC; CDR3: CASSLQGQGSYEQYF
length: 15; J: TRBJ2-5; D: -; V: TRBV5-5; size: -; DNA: TGTGCCAGCAGCATTCATGACCGGAGGGAAGAGACCCAGTACTTC; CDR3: CASSIHDRREETQYF
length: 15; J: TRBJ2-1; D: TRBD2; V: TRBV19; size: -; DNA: TGTGCCAGTAGTGGGGGGACTAGGGTTTACAATGAGCAGTTCTTC; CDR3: CASSGGTRVYNEQFF
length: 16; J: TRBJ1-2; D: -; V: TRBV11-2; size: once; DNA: TGTGCCAGCAGTCCGAGCAGGGTTTTTTCAGGTTATGGCTACACCTTC; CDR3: CASSPSRVFSGYGYTF
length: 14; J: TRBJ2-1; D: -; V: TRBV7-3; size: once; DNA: TGTGCCAGCAGTCTAGCTGACTCCTACAATGAGCAGTTCTTC; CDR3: CASSLADSYNEQFF
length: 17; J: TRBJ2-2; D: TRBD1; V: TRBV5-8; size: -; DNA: TGTGCCAGCAGCTTGAACGCAGGGACAGGGAACACCGGGGAGCTGTTTTTT; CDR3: CASSLNAGTGNTGELFF
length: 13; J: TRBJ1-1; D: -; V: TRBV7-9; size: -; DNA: TGTGCCAGCAGCAGCCGGGAAAACACTGAAGCTTTCTTT; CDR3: CASSSRENTEAFF
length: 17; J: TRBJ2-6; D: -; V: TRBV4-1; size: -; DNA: TGCGCCAGCAGCCAACAGGACAGTCGGACTGGGGCCAACGTCCTGACTTTC; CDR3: CASSQQDSRTGANVLTF
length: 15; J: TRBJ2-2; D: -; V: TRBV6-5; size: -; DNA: TGTGCCAGCAGTCTCGCTTCCGTGCGGACCGGGGAGCTGTTTTTT; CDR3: CASSLASVRTGELFF
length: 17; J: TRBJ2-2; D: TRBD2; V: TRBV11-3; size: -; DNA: TGTGCCAGCAGACTAGGGGCGGGAGGGACGAACACCGGGGAGCTGTTTTTT; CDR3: CASRLGAGGTNTGELFF
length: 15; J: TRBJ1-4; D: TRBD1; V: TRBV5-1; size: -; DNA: TGCGCCAGCAGCCACGGGACAGGGCTTCGGGAAAAACTGTTTTTT; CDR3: CASSHGTGLREKLFF
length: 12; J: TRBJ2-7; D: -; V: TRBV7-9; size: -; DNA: TGTGCCAGCAGCTTATTAGGGGACGAGCAGTACTTC; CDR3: CASSLLGDEQYF
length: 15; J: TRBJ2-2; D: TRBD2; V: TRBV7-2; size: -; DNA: TGTGCCAGCAGCTTAGGTAGCGGGAACGCCGGGGAGCTGTTTTTT; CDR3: CASSLGSGNAGELFF
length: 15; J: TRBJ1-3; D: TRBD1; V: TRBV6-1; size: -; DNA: TGTGCCAGCAGTGACCTGGGACAGAGAGGAAACACCATATATTTT; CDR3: CASSDLGQRGNTIYF
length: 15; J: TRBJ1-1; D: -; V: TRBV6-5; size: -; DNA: TGTGCCAGCAGTCCACGGCCGGGACAGAACACTGAAGCTTTCTTT; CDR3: CASSPRPGQNTEAFF
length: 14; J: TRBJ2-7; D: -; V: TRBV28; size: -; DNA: TGTGCCAGCACCAGTGTCCAGGGCAGCGACGAGCAGTACTTC; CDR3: CASTSVQGSDEQYF
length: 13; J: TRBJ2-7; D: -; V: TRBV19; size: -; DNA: TGTGCCAGTAGTCGGGGGGCTGACTACGAGCAGTACTTC; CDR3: CASSRGADYEQYF
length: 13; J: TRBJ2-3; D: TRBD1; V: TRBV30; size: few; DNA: TGTGCCTGGGGGACAGGTTCAACAGATACGCAGTATTTT; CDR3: CAWGTGSTDTQYF
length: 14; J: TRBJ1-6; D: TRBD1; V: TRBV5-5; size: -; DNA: TGTGCCAGCAGCGAGGACAGGGATGGCTCACCCCTCCACTTT; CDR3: CASSEDRDGSPLHF
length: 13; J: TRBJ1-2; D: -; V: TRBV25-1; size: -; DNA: TGTGCCAGCAGTGCCCCGGGGGGGGATGGCTACACCTTC; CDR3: CASSAPGGDGYTF
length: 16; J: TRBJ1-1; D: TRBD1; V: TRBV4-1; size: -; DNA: TGCGCCAGCAGCCCCCGGACAGGGGGCCGTGAAACTGAAGCTTTCTTT; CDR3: CASSPRTGGRETEAFF
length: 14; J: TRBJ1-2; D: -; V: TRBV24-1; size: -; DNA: TGTGCCACCAGTGAATCCGGACAGAGCTATGGCTACACCTTC; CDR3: CATSESGQSYGYTF
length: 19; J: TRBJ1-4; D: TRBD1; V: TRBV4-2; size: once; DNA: TGTGCCAGCAGCCTCACACCGGGACAGTTAGTTGCAACTAATGAAAAACTGTTTTTT; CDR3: CASSLTPGQLVATNEKLFF
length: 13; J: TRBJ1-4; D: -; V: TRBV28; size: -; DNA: TGTGCCAGCAGTTTGAGAGCGTGGGAAAAACTGTTTTTT; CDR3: CASSLRAWEKLFF
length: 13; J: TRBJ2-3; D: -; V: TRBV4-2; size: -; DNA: TGTGCCAGCAGGGAGGACAGCACAGATACGCAGTATTTT; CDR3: CASREDSTDTQYF
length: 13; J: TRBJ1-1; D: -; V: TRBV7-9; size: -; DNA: TGTGCCAGCCAATTAACAGGGAGCACTGAAGCTTTCTTT; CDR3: CASQLTGSTEAFF
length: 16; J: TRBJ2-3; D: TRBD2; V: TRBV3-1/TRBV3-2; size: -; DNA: TGTGCCAGCAGCCAAGAAGGTCTAGCGGGACCTGATACGCAGTATTTT; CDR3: CASSQEGLAGPDTQYF
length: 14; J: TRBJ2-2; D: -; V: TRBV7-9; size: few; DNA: TGTGCCAGCAGCGCGACAGAGAACACCGGGGAGCTGTTTTTT; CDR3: CASSATENTGELFF
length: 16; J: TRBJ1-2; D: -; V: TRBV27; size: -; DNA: TGTGCCAGCAGTCCACAGCCAGTCCGCTGGTCCTATGGCTACACCTTC; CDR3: CASSPQPVRWSYGYTF
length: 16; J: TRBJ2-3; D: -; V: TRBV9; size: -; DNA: TGTGCCAGCAGCGTAGGGAGGGGTGGCGGCACAGATACGCAGTATTTT; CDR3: CASSVGRGGGTDTQYF
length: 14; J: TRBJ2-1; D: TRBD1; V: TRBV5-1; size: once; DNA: TGCGCCAGCAGTGCGAACAGGGGCGGGAATGAGCAGTTCTTC; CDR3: CASSANRGGNEQFF
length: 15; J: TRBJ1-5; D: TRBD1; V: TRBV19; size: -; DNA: TGTGCCAGTAGTATTGGGTGGACAGGGAGTCAGCCCCAGCATTTT; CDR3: CASSIGWTGSQPQHF
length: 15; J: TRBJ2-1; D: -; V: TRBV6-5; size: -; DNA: TGTGCCAGCAGTTACTCTGGCGGACAATACAATGAGCAGTTCTTC; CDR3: CASSYSGGQYNEQFF
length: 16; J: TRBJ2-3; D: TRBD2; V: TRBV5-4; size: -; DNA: TGTGCCAGCAGCTTGCGTGGCGGGAGGGGGGCAGATACGCAGTATTTT; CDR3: CASSLRGGRGADTQYF
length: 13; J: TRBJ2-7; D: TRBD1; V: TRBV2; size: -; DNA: TGTGCCAGCAGTGAAGCTACCGGACAGGGCCGGTACTTC; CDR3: CASSEATGQGRYF
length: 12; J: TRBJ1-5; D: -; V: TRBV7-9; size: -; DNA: TGTGCCAGCAGCCTAGACAGTCAGCCCCAGCATTTT; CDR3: CASSLDSQPQHF
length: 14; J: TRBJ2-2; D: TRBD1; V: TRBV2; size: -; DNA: TGTGCCAGCAGGGACAGGGCTAGTACCGGGGAGCTGTTTTTT; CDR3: CASRDRASTGELFF
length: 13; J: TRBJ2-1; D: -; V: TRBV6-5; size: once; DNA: TGTGCCAGCAGTTACGATAGGGCGGGTGAGCAGTTCTTC; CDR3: CASSYDRAGEQFF
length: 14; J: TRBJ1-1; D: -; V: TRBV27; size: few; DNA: TGTGCCAGCAGTTACAGACGGCTGAACACTGAAGCTTTCTTT; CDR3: CASSYRRLNTEAFF
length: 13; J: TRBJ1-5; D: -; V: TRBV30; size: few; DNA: TGTGCCTGGAGACAGGGTTTCAATCAGCCCCAGCATTTT; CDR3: CAWRQGFNQPQHF
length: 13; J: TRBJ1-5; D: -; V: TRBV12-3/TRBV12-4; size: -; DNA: TGTGCCAGCAGTGGACAGAGCAATCAGCCCCAGCATTTT; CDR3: CASSGQSNQPQHF
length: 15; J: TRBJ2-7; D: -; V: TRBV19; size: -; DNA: TGTGCCAGTAGTATAGGAGACAGTGACTCCTACGAGCAGTACTTC; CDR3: CASSIGDSDSYEQYF
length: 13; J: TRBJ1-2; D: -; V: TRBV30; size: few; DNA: TGTGCCTGGACGACACAGGTTGGCTATGGCTACACCTTC; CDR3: CAWTTQVGYGYTF
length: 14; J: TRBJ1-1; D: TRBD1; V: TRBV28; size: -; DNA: TGTGCCAGCAGCCGGGACGCCAGGGGGGCGATAGCTTTCTTT; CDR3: CASSRDARGAIAFF
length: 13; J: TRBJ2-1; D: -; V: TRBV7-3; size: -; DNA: TGTGCCAGCAGCCCCGGCTCCTACAATGAGCAGTTCTTC; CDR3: CASSPGSYNEQFF
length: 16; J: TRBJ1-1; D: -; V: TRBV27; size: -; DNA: TGTGCCAGCAGTCGCAATGTGAGGCAGGGGAACACTGAAGCTTTCTTT; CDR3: CASSRNVRQGNTEAFF
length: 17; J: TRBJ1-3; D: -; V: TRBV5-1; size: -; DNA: TGCGCCAGCAGCTTGGGTGGCGGGCGAAACTCTGGAAACACCATATATTTT; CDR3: CASSLGGGRNSGNTIYF